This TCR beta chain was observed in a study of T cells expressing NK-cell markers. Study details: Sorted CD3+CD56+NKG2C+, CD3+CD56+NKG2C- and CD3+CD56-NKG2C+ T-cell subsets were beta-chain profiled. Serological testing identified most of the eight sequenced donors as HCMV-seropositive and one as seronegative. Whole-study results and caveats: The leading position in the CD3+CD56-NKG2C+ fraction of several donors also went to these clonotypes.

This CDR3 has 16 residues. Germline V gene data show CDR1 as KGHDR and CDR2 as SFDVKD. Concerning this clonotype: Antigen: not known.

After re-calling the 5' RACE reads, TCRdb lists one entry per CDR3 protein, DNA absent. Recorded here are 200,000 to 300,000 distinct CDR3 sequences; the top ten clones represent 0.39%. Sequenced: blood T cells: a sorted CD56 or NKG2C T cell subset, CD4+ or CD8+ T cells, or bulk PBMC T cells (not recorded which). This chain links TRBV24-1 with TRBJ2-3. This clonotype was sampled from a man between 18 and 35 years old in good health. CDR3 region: CATSDSATAGVDTQYF.